What follows describes a single T cell receptor beta chain. These data belong to a study of hypomethylating agent response in myelodysplastic syndrome. Study summary: Patients received azacitidine (most of the 11) or decitabine (3 of 11). Patients with neither complete response nor hematologic improvement were classed non-responders.

The germline gives CDR1 SGHRS, CDR2 YFSETQ. The germline V and J ends were trimmed by 3 bases and 4 bases, with 13 bases remaining between them. The CDR3 covers 14 residues. The method was immunoSEQ multiplex PCR; TCRdb's version includes in-frame clones alone and lacks a portion of them. There are under 4,000 clones in the sample; roughly four fifths occur only once, and 25% to 30% lies in the top ten. The clonotype comes from a human donor with myelodysplastic syndrome. The chain is built from TRBV5-1 and TRBJ1-2; no clear D gene. Material: bone marrow, obtained before or after starting hypomethylating agent treatment for myelodysplastic syndrome (not recorded which). Here the CDR3 reads CASSSESAAYGYTF. In nucleotides, the CDR3 is TGCGCCAGCAGCTCCGAGAGTGCGGCCTATGGCTACACCTTC.